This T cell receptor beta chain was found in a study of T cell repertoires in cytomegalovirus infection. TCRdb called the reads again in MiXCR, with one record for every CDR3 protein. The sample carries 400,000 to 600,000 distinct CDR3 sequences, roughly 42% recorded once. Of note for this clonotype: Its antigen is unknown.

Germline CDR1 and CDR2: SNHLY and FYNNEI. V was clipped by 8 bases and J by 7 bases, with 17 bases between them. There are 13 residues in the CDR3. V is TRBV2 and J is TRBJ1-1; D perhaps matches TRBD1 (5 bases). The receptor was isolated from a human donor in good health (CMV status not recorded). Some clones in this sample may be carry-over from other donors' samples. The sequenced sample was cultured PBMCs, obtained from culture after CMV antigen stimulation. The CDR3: CASESRGVGEAFF. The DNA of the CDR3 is TGTGCCAGCGAATCCCGGGGGGTCGGTGAAGCTTTCTTT.